This TCR beta chain was captured by sequencing in a study of blood T cell repertoires in COVID-19. Study as a whole: Acute and convalescent COVID-19 samples came from the United States, Italy and Spain. T cells, B-cell-depleted T cells, or PBMCs supplied cDNA or gDNA.

Trimming cost V 3 bases and J 5 bases; bases outside gene matches: 4. Germline V lookup: CDR1 SGHRS, CDR2 YFSETQ. This CDR3 comprises 15 residues. Authors' processing steps: Estimated nucleated cell counts came from reference gene primer amplification. The protocol was immunoSEQ multiplex PCR, while the TCRdb copy is restricted to in-frame clones and leaves out a portion. The DNA was the basis for D and trimming; V, J and clone size are from that table. This sample carries 20,000 to 25,000 clones, approximately 80% of them seen once, and the ten largest clones take around 46%. The V and J genes are TRBV5-1 and TRBJ1-6, with TRBD1 identical over 8 bases. Sequenced sample: peripheral blood. The clonotype was recovered from a man between 65 and 85 years old with acute or convalescent COVID-19. CDR3 in DNA: TGCGCCAGCAGCTCCGGACAGGGAGATAATTCACCCCTCCACTTT. Protein product: CASSSGQGDNSPLHF.